This is a list of T cell receptor beta chains from one sample in a study of CD8+ T cells in alopecia areata. Sequencing was performed with immunoSEQ multiplex PCR; in TCRdb, only in-frame clones are kept and a portion is missing. The profile shows roughly 150,000 clones, around 54% of them singletons. The sample consisted of CD4+ T cells sorted from blood. The receptors were sampled from a human donor in good health. CDR3s include the opening cysteine and the closing phenylalanine or tryptophan. The D gene is left open where the match is weak. Some rows have no size entry. The others give once, few or many, or a class for an expanded clone.

j_call	v_call	d_call	clone_size	cdr3_nt	cdr3_aa
TRBJ2-5	TRBV30	TRBD2	-	TGTGCCTGGAGCCTCTTAGCGGGAACCCAAGAGACCCAGTACTTC	CAWSLLAGTQETQYF
TRBJ2-5	TRBV25-1	-	once	TGTGCCAGCAGTGGGGACACATTGTGGGGCTCCCCGACCCAGTACTTC	CASSGDTLWGSPTQYF
TRBJ2-5	TRBV1	-	-	TGCACCAGCAGCCAAGATCTCGGGACGACCGCCGCTGAGACCCAGTACTTC	CTSSQDLGTTAAETQYF
TRBJ1-5	TRBV7-9	-	-	TGTGCCAGCAGCTTAGGAGATCAGCCCCAGCATTTT	CASSLGDQPQHF
TRBJ2-4	TRBV7-8	-	-	TGTGCCAGCAGCTTAGGGAACATTCAGTACTTC	CASSLGNIQYF
TRBJ2-7	TRBV5-1	TRBD1	-	TGCGCCAGCAGCTTACAGGGGCGGCCCTACGAGCAGTACTTC	CASSLQGRPYEQYF
TRBJ1-1	TRBV27	TRBD1	-	TGTGCCACCGCGAACAGGGGAGGAGAAGCTTTCTTT	CATANRGGEAFF
TRBJ1-2	TRBV29-1	-	-	TGCAGCGTTGAAGACCTCCCCCGGGGGGAACATTTCACCACTAACTATGGCTACACCTTC	CSVEDLPRGEHFTTNYGYTF
TRBJ1-2	TRBV11-2	TRBD1	-	TGTGCCAGCAGCAGAACCGGGACAGAGCTCTATGGCTACACCTTC	CASSRTGTELYGYTF
TRBJ2-3	TRBV2	TRBD2	many	TGTGCCAGCAGCGCCAGCGGGAGGGCCACAGATACGCAGTATTTT	CASSASGRATDTQYF
TRBJ1-3	TRBV30	-	-	TGTGCCTGGAGTCGAGATTCTGGAAACACCATATATTTT	CAWSRDSGNTIYF
TRBJ1-1	TRBV29-1	-	-	TGCAGCGCCTACCTACGGACGGGAAACACTGAAGCTTTCTTT	CSAYLRTGNTEAFF
TRBJ2-7	TRBV4-1	-	few	TGCGCCAGCAGCCAAGGAAGAGCCTTGGGGGGTGAGCAGTACTTC	CASSQGRALGGEQYF
TRBJ2-1	TRBV11-3	-	-	TGTGCCAGCAGCCCCGGGCCCACCTACAATGAGCAGTTCTTC	CASSPGPTYNEQFF
TRBJ1-5	TRBV5-6	-	-	TGTGCCAGCAGCTTGGGCTTTTTAGGCAATCAGCCCCAGCATTTT	CASSLGFLGNQPQHF
TRBJ1-2	TRBV29-1	TRBD1	-	TGCAGCGTTGCGGTGACAGGGAGTACTATGAACGGCTACACCTTC	CSVAVTGSTMNGYTF
TRBJ2-6	TRBV29-1	-	-	TGCAGCGTCTTCGAACGGGTATTACTCTCTGGGGCCAACGTCCTGACTTTC	CSVFERVLLSGANVLTF
TRBJ2-5	TRBV10-3	-	-	TGTGCCATCAGTGAAGGGGCAGGGCACACGGGGGAGACCCAGTACTTC	CAISEGAGHTGETQYF
TRBJ1-5	TRBV28	-	-	TGTGCCAGCAGTTTATCGGCAGGGTCACCTTATCAGCCCCAGCATTTT	CASSLSAGSPYQPQHF
TRBJ2-3	TRBV5-1	TRBD2	-	TGCGCCAGCAGCTGGCGGACTAGCGGGAGTCTTAGTACAGATACGCAGTATTTT	CASSWRTSGSLSTDTQYF
TRBJ2-5	TRBV5-1	-	few	TGCGCCAGCAGCTTGGTTATGGGGGAAGAGACCCAGTACTTC	CASSLVMGEETQYF
TRBJ2-7	TRBV28	-	-	TGTGCCAGCATCGACCGGGGACGGTCCCCCTACGAGCAGTACTTC	CASIDRGRSPYEQYF
TRBJ2-5	TRBV7-9	-	-	TGTGCCAGCAGCTTAACCCTGGGCCAAGAGACCCAGTACTTC	CASSLTLGQETQYF
TRBJ2-3	TRBV7-2	TRBD2	-	TGTGCCAGCAGCCCGGAGGGACTAGCAAATACAGATACGCAGTATTTT	CASSPEGLANTDTQYF
TRBJ2-3	TRBV4-1	TRBD2	-	TGCGCCAGCAGCCAAGATGGATGGGGAGGGGGCACAGATACGCAGTATTTT	CASSQDGWGGGTDTQYF
TRBJ1-5	TRBV7-9	TRBD1	-	TGTGCCAGCAGCCGGGGGACAGGGGAACGCAATCAGCCCCAGCATTTT	CASSRGTGERNQPQHF
TRBJ2-1	TRBV15	TRBD2	-	TGTGCCACCAGCAGAGGGCTAGCGGGACGACAAAATGAGCAGTTCTTC	CATSRGLAGRQNEQFF
TRBJ2-3	TRBV20-1	-	once	TGCAGTGCTAGAGATCTGATGCGACGGTATTTT	CSARDLMRRYF
TRBJ1-5	TRBV29-1	-	few	TGCAGCGTTGCCATTGGGGCGAATCAGCCCCAGCATTTT	CSVAIGANQPQHF
TRBJ2-7	TRBV29-1	-	-	TGCAGCGTTGGTCCGTCCCTAGGGGGCGAGCAGTACTTC	CSVGPSLGGEQYF
TRBJ2-7	TRBV29-1	TRBD1	-	TGCAGCGTTGAAGGGGGCCGACAGGGATTCGACGAGCAGTACTTC	CSVEGGRQGFDEQYF
TRBJ1-2	TRBV27	-	-	TGTGCCAGCAGCGACGCTAAAGGACAGCGAACTAACTATGGCTACACCTTC	CASSDAKGQRTNYGYTF
TRBJ2-7	TRBV5-6	-	few	TGTGCCAGCAGCTTCGACTTCTCCTACGAGCAGTACTTC	CASSFDFSYEQYF
TRBJ2-3	TRBV5-6	TRBD1	few	TGTGCCAGCAGCCCCGGGACAGGATTCACAGATACGCAGTATTTT	CASSPGTGFTDTQYF
TRBJ2-5	TRBV21-1	-	-	TGTGCCAGCATCCGGTTTGCGATGGAGACCCAGTACTTC	CASIRFAMETQYF
TRBJ2-7	TRBV7-2	-	-	TGTGCCAGCAGCCCTCGGGCCCCCTACGAGCAGTACTTC	CASSPRAPYEQYF
TRBJ2-3	TRBV11-2	-	-	TGTGCCAGCAGCTTCAGTAGAGCTACGCAGTATTTT	CASSFSRATQYF
TRBJ1-2	TRBV28	TRBD1	-	TGTGCCAGCAGTTGGGACAGGCTCGGCTACACCTTC	CASSWDRLGYTF
TRBJ2-2	TRBV7-2	TRBD2	-	TGTGCCAGCAGCTTAGCCGGGACTAGCGGGAGAATCGGGGAGCTGTTTTTT	CASSLAGTSGRIGELFF
TRBJ1-2	TRBV6-5	TRBD1	-	TGTGCCAGCAGGCTCCAGGGACAGACGAGGGGCTACACCTTC	CASRLQGQTRGYTF
TRBJ2-7	TRBV23-1	TRBD1	few	TGCGCCAGCAGTCCCCCGGGACAGGGGGCCAACGAGCAGTACTTC	CASSPPGQGANEQYF
TRBJ2-1	TRBV5-1	TRBD2	-	TGCGCCAGCAGCTTGGTCCTAGCGGGTCACAATGAGCAGTTCTTC	CASSLVLAGHNEQFF
TRBJ2-4	TRBV4-1	-	-	TGCGCCAGCAGCCAAGGAGGTTTAGCCAAAAACATTCAGTACTTC	CASSQGGLAKNIQYF
TRBJ1-1	TRBV4-1	-	-	TGCGCCAGCAGCCGGGGCACAGAGACCACTGAAGCTTTCTTT	CASSRGTETTEAFF
TRBJ2-7	TRBV6-1	-	-	TGTGCCAGCGGAGGAGTGGGGACGGCCTCCGAGCAGTACTTC	CASGGVGTASEQYF
TRBJ2-4	TRBV28	-	few	TGTGCCAGCAGTTTGCCCGCCGGGACGTGGTACTTC	CASSLPAGTWYF
TRBJ1-1	TRBV29-1	TRBD1	-	TGCAGCGTTGGGGAGCGAGGGACAGCCGAAGCTTTCTTT	CSVGERGTAEAFF
TRBJ1-1	TRBV28	-	-	TGTGCCAGCAGTTTTTGGGACACTGAAGCTTTCTTT	CASSFWDTEAFF
TRBJ2-2	TRBV11-2	-	-	TGTGCCAGCACCGAATACACGAACACCGGGGAGCTGTTTTTT	CASTEYTNTGELFF
TRBJ2-3	TRBV7-9	-	few	TGTGCCAGCAGCTTAGTCGGGTGGGCAGATACGCAGTATTTT	CASSLVGWADTQYF
TRBJ1-5	TRBV19	TRBD1	-	TGTGCCAGTAGGCCTGCAGGGGGTCCTAATCAGCCCCAGCATTTT	CASRPAGGPNQPQHF
TRBJ2-4	TRBV29-1	-	few	TGCAGCGTTGAACAAAGGGACCAAACCAAAAACATTCAGTACTTC	CSVEQRDQTKNIQYF
TRBJ2-1	TRBV9	TRBD2	-	TGTGCCAGCAGCGTAGGTTCATGGGGCGGGAGTACCAATGAGCAGTTCTTC	CASSVGSWGGSTNEQFF
TRBJ1-5	TRBV5-1	-	few	TGCGCCAGCAGGCCGGGACTGTCGGAAGGACAGCCCCAGCATTTT	CASRPGLSEGQPQHF
TRBJ2-4	TRBV5-6	-	-	TGTGCCAGCAGACCTACCGGGAGCAACATTCAGTACTTC	CASRPTGSNIQYF